These T cell receptor beta chains were read from a single sample in a study of blood T cell repertoires in COVID-19. The table came from immunoSEQ multiplex PCR; TCRdb's copy has only in-frame clones and leaves some out. The data contain more than 250,000 clones, over 75% of them singletons. The sample taken for sequencing was peripheral blood. Every receptor here comes from a man over 45 with active or convalescent COVID-19. CDR3s include the opening cysteine and the closing phenylalanine or tryptophan. D genes are given only for firm matches. The size entry is marked missing in some rows and otherwise reads once, few, many or a size class.

>TRBJ2-2|TRBD1|TRBV3-1/TRBV3-2|-
TGTGCCAGCAGCCAAGCCCTCGGACAGGGGGCTCGGGCCGGGGAGCTGTTTTTT
CASSQALGQGARAGELFF
>TRBJ1-5|-|TRBV6-2/TRBV6-3|-
TGTGCCAGCAGTTACTGGGGGCGCAGCAATCAGCCCCAGCATTTT
CASSYWGRSNQPQHF
>TRBJ2-3|-|TRBV19|-
TGTGCCAGTAGTATACAGGGGTCTACAGATACGCAGTATTTT
CASSIQGSTDTQYF
>TRBJ2-2|TRBD1|TRBV5-6|-
TGTGCCAGCAGCTTCAGGGTCGGGACAGGGACGATGCCCGGGGAGCTGTTTTTT
CASSFRVGTGTMPGELFF
>TRBJ2-7|-|TRBV11-2|-
TGTGCCAGCAGCCCCCAGCGGGCAGTCAGTCACGAGCAGTACTTC
CASSPQRAVSHEQYF
>TRBJ2-1|-|TRBV7-2|-
TGTGCCAGCAGCTTATGGGGGCGCAGCTCCTACAATGAGCAGTTCTTC
CASSLWGRSSYNEQFF
>TRBJ2-2|TRBD1|TRBV10-3|-
TGTGCCATCAGTTACCAGGGGGACACCGGGGAGCTGTTTTTT
CAISYQGDTGELFF
>TRBJ1-5|TRBD1|TRBV7-2|-
TGTGCCAGCAGCTTAGGGGGGGACAGGGCTCAGCCCCAGCATTTT
CASSLGGDRAQPQHF
>TRBJ1-1|-|TRBV30|-
TGTGCCTGGAAGGGTCAGGGGTACACTGAAGCTTTCTTT
CAWKGQGYTEAFF
>TRBJ1-1|-|TRBV28|-
TGTGCCACAACGAATGGGGAGGGGGAGGCGAACACTGAAGCTTTCTTT
CATTNGEGEANTEAFF
>TRBJ2-7|-|TRBV6-2/TRBV6-3|-
TGTGCCAGCAGTTTTCCTCGACACTCCTACGAGCAGTACTTC
CASSFPRHSYEQYF
>TRBJ1-6|TRBD1|TRBV2|-
TGTGCCAGCAGTGTCGGGACAGATAATTCACCCCTCCACTTT
CASSVGTDNSPLHF
>TRBJ2-1|-|TRBV28|-
TGTGCCAGCAGCTATTCCGGAGGGCCGGTGTACAATGAGCAGTTCTTC
CASSYSGGPVYNEQFF
>TRBJ2-1|-|TRBV9|-
TGTGCCAGCAGCGTACTCACCGCGGGCAATGAGCAGTTCTTC
CASSVLTAGNEQFF
>TRBJ2-1|-|TRBV24-1|-
TGTGCCACCAGTGATGCCGGGACTTACAATGAGCAGTTCTTC
CATSDAGTYNEQFF
>TRBJ2-1|-|TRBV3-1/TRBV3-2|-
TGTGCCAGCAGCCAAGCCTCGGTGGATGAGCAGTTCTTC
CASSQASVDEQFF
>TRBJ2-5|-|TRBV10-1|-
TGCGCCAGCAGTGATGGGGCCCAAGAGACCCAGTACTTC
CASSDGAQETQYF
>TRBJ2-2|-|TRBV9|-
TGTGCCAGCGGTCGTCGGACCGGGGAGCTGTTTTTT
CASGRRTGELFF
>TRBJ1-1|-|TRBV12-3/TRBV12-4|few
TGTGCCAGCCTTCAGAACACTCAGGGTGAAGCTTTCTTT
CASLQNTQGEAFF
>TRBJ1-4|-|TRBV5-6|-
TGTGCCAGCAGCTCATGGCTTGCAACTAATGAAAAACTGTTTTTT
CASSSWLATNEKLFF
>TRBJ2-3|-|TRBV29-1|-
TGCAGCGTCGAGGAGACCGGGACAGATACGCAGTATTTT
CSVEETGTDTQYF
>TRBJ1-4|-|TRBV29-1|-
TGCAGCGTTGACGTCCAGGGGAGAGGTGAAAAACTGTTTTTT
CSVDVQGRGEKLFF
>TRBJ2-1|-|TRBV6-5|-
TGTGCCAGCAGGCAGCCGGGACTTATCAATGAGCAGTTCTTC
CASRQPGLINEQFF
>TRBJ1-2|-|TRBV9|-
TGTGCCAGCAGCCTCCAGGGGAAAGGGTATGGCTACACCTTC
CASSLQGKGYGYTF
>TRBJ2-1|TRBD1|TRBV10-3|-
TGTGCCATCAGTGAGTCAGGACAGGGGCCCGAAGGTGAGCAGTTCTTC
CAISESGQGPEGEQFF
>TRBJ2-3|TRBD2|TRBV28|-
TGTGCCAGCAGTTCAGCGGGAGGCCTCCAAGATACGCAGTATTTT
CASSSAGGLQDTQYF
>TRBJ1-2|TRBD1|TRBV6-5|-
TGTGCCAGCAGCTTACAGGGGACTAACTATGGCTACACCTTC
CASSLQGTNYGYTF
>TRBJ2-7|-|TRBV4-3|-
TGCGCCAGCAGCCAAGATTTAGGGGCGGCCTACGAGCAGTACTTC
CASSQDLGAAYEQYF
>TRBJ1-2|TRBD1|TRBV5-1|once
TGCGCCAGCAGCTTGGCACCTTCGACAGGGGCCTATGGCTACACCTTC
CASSLAPSTGAYGYTF
>TRBJ1-6|-|TRBV5-4|-
TGTGCCAGCAGCAAGTGGCAGGGCCTCAATAATTCACCCCTCCACTTT
CASSKWQGLNNSPLHF
>TRBJ1-5|-|TRBV2|-
TGTGCCACCAGCCCTGAAGGGAGTCAGCCCCAGCATTTT
CATSPEGSQPQHF
>TRBJ1-4|-|TRBV5-1|-
TGCGCCAGCAGCTTGGCCCTAGGTTTTGGGGAAAAACTGTTTTTT
CASSLALGFGEKLFF
>TRBJ2-2|-|TRBV29-1|once
TGCAGCGTTGCAGGGAACACCGGGGAGCTGTTTTTT
CSVAGNTGELFF
>TRBJ2-1|TRBD2|TRBV19|-
TGTGCCAGTAGTATGCCCTCCTTTCGGACTAGCGGGAGGACCTACAATGAGCAGTTCTTC
CASSMPSFRTSGRTYNEQFF
>TRBJ2-1|-|TRBV7-3|-
TGTGCCAGCAGCCCCACAGGGAGGGGGGGTGAGCAGTTCTTC
CASSPTGRGGEQFF
>TRBJ2-6|-|TRBV6-6|-
TGTGCCAGCAGTACCAGGAGGAGCTCTGGGGCCAACGTCCTGACTTTC
CASSTRRSSGANVLTF
>TRBJ1-5|-|TRBV18|once
TGTGCCAGCTCAACAGGTGCCACAGGAGATCAGCCCCAGCATTTT
CASSTGATGDQPQHF
>TRBJ2-7|-|TRBV10-2|-
TGCGCCAGCAGGAGCCCGGACATTAACCCGCGTCAGTACTTC
CASRSPDINPRQYF
>TRBJ2-2|TRBD2|TRBV18|-
TGTGCCAGCTCACAAGCCCCCCGACTAGCGGGGGCGAACACCGGGGAGCTGTTTTTT
CASSQAPRLAGANTGELFF
>TRBJ1-4|-|TRBV15|-
TGTGCCACCAGCAGAGATTCGGGATACTTGTTTTTT
CATSRDSGYLFF
>TRBJ2-2|TRBD1|TRBV19|-
TGTGCCAGTTCATACAGGGGACCCACTGGCGGGGAGCTGTTTTTT
CASSYRGPTGGELFF
>TRBJ1-1|-|TRBV28|-
TGTGCCAGCAGGTTTCGGGGGGCGCGGGGCACTGAAGCTTTCTTT
CASRFRGARGTEAFF
>TRBJ1-1|-|TRBV4-3|-
TGCGCCAGCAGCCAAGATCCCACGGACAGCTTCTCTTTCTTT
CASSQDPTDSFSFF
>TRBJ1-2|-|TRBV3-1/TRBV3-2|few
TGTGCCAGCAGCCAGATGGAGGTCCCCTTAGGAGGCTACACCTTC
CASSQMEVPLGGYTF
>TRBJ2-1|TRBD2|TRBV3-1/TRBV3-2|-
TGTGCCAGCAGCCAGCAGTTGATAGCGGGGTACTACAATGAGCAGTTCTTC
CASSQQLIAGYYNEQFF
>TRBJ1-1|-|TRBV6-5|-
TGTGCCAGCAGTTACACCGGGTACTTGAACACTGAAGCTTTCTTT
CASSYTGYLNTEAFF